This T cell receptor (beta chain) was sequenced during a study of blood T cell repertoires in COVID-19. Assay used: immunoSEQ multiplex PCR; TCRdb lists only in-frame clones, some missing. The sample includes about 130,000 clones, about four fifths of them seen just once. Symptom resolution, clearance, or two negative PCRs marked the recovered donors of Cohort 3. The CDR3 runs to 14 residues. Per the germline V gene, CDR1 is MNHNS and CDR2 is SASEGT. With 6 bases clipped from V and 6 bases from J, the junction kept 7 bases outside the gene matches. The sequencing input was PBMCs or T cells enriched from blood (not recorded which). The TCR comes from a man in his fifties who had recovered from COVID-19. The gene calls are TRBV6-1 and TRBJ1-5; 8 bases fit TRBD1. The chain's CDR3 is CASRRTGLIQPQHF. The CDR3 region has the DNA TGTGCCAGCAGACGGACAGGGCTAATTCAGCCCCAGCATTTT.